The rows below give T cell receptor beta chains drawn from one sample of a study of identical twins. TCRdb reanalysed the 5' RACE reads using MiXCR and keeps one entry per CDR3 protein. The sample has nearly 650,000 distinct CDR3 sequences; around 7.4% are singletons. These data were likewise used in another study, on yellow fever vaccine responses in identical twins.

The sample was PBMCs. Receptors were obtained from a young woman in good health. CDR3s include the opening cysteine and the closing phenylalanine or tryptophan. D genes are given only for firm matches. Clone size is shown for a subset of rows, as once, few, many or a class of expanded clone.

CDR3nt: TGCGCCAGCAGCCCGACCGGGAACCAAGATACGCAGTATTTT
CDR3aa: CASSPTGNQDTQYF
abundance: many
d_gene: NA
v_gene: TRBV5-1
j_gene: TRBJ2-3

CDR3nt: TGCGCCAGCAGCTTGGCCCCCGGGACAGGGGTCGAGCAGTACTTC
CDR3aa: CASSLAPGTGVEQYF
abundance: NA
d_gene: TRBD1
v_gene: TRBV5-1
j_gene: TRBJ2-7

CDR3nt: TGTGCCAGCAAGTCCGTCTCCTACAATGAGCAGTTCTTC
CDR3aa: CASKSVSYNEQFF
abundance: many
d_gene: NA
v_gene: TRBV2
j_gene: TRBJ2-1

CDR3nt: TGCAGTGCTAAACGACCCAACAGCGGGTCTGGGGCCAACGTCCTGACTTTC
CDR3aa: CSAKRPNSGSGANVLTF
abundance: few
d_gene: NA
v_gene: TRBV20-1
j_gene: TRBJ2-6

CDR3nt: TGCGCCAGCAGCCTTCGGGCAGGGGGAGCCTTGGATACGCAGTATTTT
CDR3aa: CASSLRAGGALDTQYF
abundance: few
d_gene: TRBD1
v_gene: TRBV4-1
j_gene: TRBJ2-3

CDR3nt: TGCGCCAGCAGCCAAGAGACTAGCGTTTTCGCAGATACGCAGTATTTT
CDR3aa: CASSQETSVFADTQYF
abundance: NA
d_gene: TRBD2
v_gene: TRBV4-1
j_gene: TRBJ2-3

CDR3nt: TGTGCCAGCAGTTTTTGGGGAACCTACGAGCAGTACTTC
CDR3aa: CASSFWGTYEQYF
abundance: NA
d_gene: NA
v_gene: TRBV12-3/TRBV12-4
j_gene: TRBJ2-7

CDR3nt: TGTGCCAGCAGTTACAACTGGGGAAATGAGCAGTTCTTC
CDR3aa: CASSYNWGNEQFF
abundance: NA
d_gene: NA
v_gene: TRBV6-5
j_gene: TRBJ2-1

CDR3nt: TGTGCCAGCAGTTACGTCCAAGGGAGCGAGCAGTACTTC
CDR3aa: CASSYVQGSEQYF
abundance: few
d_gene: NA
v_gene: TRBV6-5
j_gene: TRBJ2-7

CDR3nt: TGTGCCAGCAGCTTAGGCAGCAGACTAGCCAAAAACATTCAGTACTTC
CDR3aa: CASSLGSRLAKNIQYF
abundance: few
d_gene: NA
v_gene: TRBV11-2
j_gene: TRBJ2-4

CDR3nt: TGTGCCACCGGGGGTGACGGGGCCAACGTCCTGACTTTC
CDR3aa: CATGGDGANVLTF
abundance: NA
d_gene: NA
v_gene: TRBV24-1
j_gene: TRBJ2-6

CDR3nt: TGTGCCACCAGTGATGGGACAGGGATAAGCAAAAAGTTCTTC
CDR3aa: CATSDGTGISKKFF
abundance: few
d_gene: TRBD1
v_gene: TRBV24-1
j_gene: TRBJ2-1

CDR3nt: TGTGCCATCAGTCAGTTTACAGGTTCCTCTGGGGCCAACGTCCTGACTTTC
CDR3aa: CAISQFTGSSGANVLTF
abundance: NA
d_gene: NA
v_gene: TRBV10-3
j_gene: TRBJ2-6

CDR3nt: TGTGCCAGCAGTTCCAGGGCTTCACCCCTCCACTTT
CDR3aa: CASSSRASPLHF
abundance: many
d_gene: NA
v_gene: TRBV12-3/TRBV12-4
j_gene: TRBJ1-6

CDR3nt: TGTGCCAGCAGTTTAGCTGGGCTAGCGGGAGCCTACTACAATGAGCAGTTCTTC
CDR3aa: CASSLAGLAGAYYNEQFF
abundance: NA
d_gene: TRBD2
v_gene: TRBV12-3/TRBV12-4
j_gene: TRBJ2-1

CDR3nt: TGTGCCAGCAGCGTAGGGCTCCGGGACGTGAACTCTGGGGCCAACGTCCTGACTTTC
CDR3aa: CASSVGLRDVNSGANVLTF
abundance: few
d_gene: NA
v_gene: TRBV9
j_gene: TRBJ2-6

CDR3nt: TGTGCCAGCAGCCAAGAGACGGGAACAGCTAACTATGGCTACACCTTC
CDR3aa: CASSQETGTANYGYTF
abundance: many
d_gene: NA
v_gene: TRBV3-1
j_gene: TRBJ1-2

CDR3nt: TGTGCCAGCAGTGAACCTCCTCTGTTACTCTACGAGCAGTACTTC
CDR3aa: CASSEPPLLLYEQYF
abundance: few
d_gene: NA
v_gene: TRBV6-1
j_gene: TRBJ2-7

CDR3nt: TGTGCCACCAGCAGAGATGGGAATTCACCCCTCCACTTT
CDR3aa: CATSRDGNSPLHF
abundance: many
d_gene: NA
v_gene: TRBV15
j_gene: TRBJ1-6

CDR3nt: TGTGCCAGCAGTTTTAGCCTCTCAGCCAATGAGCAGTTCTTC
CDR3aa: CASSFSLSANEQFF
abundance: NA
d_gene: NA
v_gene: TRBV12-3/TRBV12-4
j_gene: TRBJ2-1

CDR3nt: TGTGCCATCAGTGATGGCCGAGGGGAAAAACTGTTTTTT
CDR3aa: CAISDGRGEKLFF
abundance: NA
d_gene: NA
v_gene: TRBV10-3
j_gene: TRBJ1-4

CDR3nt: TGTGCCAGCGCGAATCGGGGCAGCTCCTACAATGAGCAGTTCTTC
CDR3aa: CASANRGSSYNEQFF
abundance: many
d_gene: NA
v_gene: TRBV28
j_gene: TRBJ2-1

CDR3nt: TGTGCCAGCAGCTACCTAGCGGGGGTAGAAGAGACCCAGTACTTC
CDR3aa: CASSYLAGVEETQYF
abundance: NA
d_gene: TRBD2
v_gene: TRBV11-2
j_gene: TRBJ2-5

CDR3nt: TGTGCCAGCAGTGTAGCGGGGGGCAGAGATACGCAGTATTTT
CDR3aa: CASSVAGGRDTQYF
abundance: many
d_gene: TRBD2
v_gene: TRBV2
j_gene: TRBJ2-3

CDR3nt: TGCGCCAGCAGCCCCGACAGAGACTCCTACGAGCAGTACTTC
CDR3aa: CASSPDRDSYEQYF
abundance: few
d_gene: NA
v_gene: TRBV4-1
j_gene: TRBJ2-7

CDR3nt: TGTGCCAGCAGCCCACGCCGACAAAGGGCGTCCTACAATGAGCAGTTCTTC
CDR3aa: CASSPRRQRASYNEQFF
abundance: NA
d_gene: NA
v_gene: TRBV7-2
j_gene: TRBJ2-1

CDR3nt: TGCGCCAGCAGCCAAGATACACTAGATTACTACGAGCAGTACTTC
CDR3aa: CASSQDTLDYYEQYF
abundance: many
d_gene: NA
v_gene: TRBV4-1
j_gene: TRBJ2-7

CDR3nt: TGTGCCACCAGCGATGGACACAGCTACGAGCAGTACTTC
CDR3aa: CATSDGHSYEQYF
abundance: few
d_gene: NA
v_gene: TRBV24-1
j_gene: TRBJ2-7

CDR3nt: TGTGCCAGCAGTTACTCGACCACAGGGGGCTATAACACTGAAGCTTTCTTT
CDR3aa: CASSYSTTGGYNTEAFF
abundance: many
d_gene: TRBD1
v_gene: TRBV6-2/TRBV6-3
j_gene: TRBJ1-1

CDR3nt: TGTGCCAGCAGGAGCGGGATCCTATCCTACAATGAGCAGTTCTTC
CDR3aa: CASRSGILSYNEQFF
abundance: NA
d_gene: TRBD2
v_gene: TRBV25-1
j_gene: TRBJ2-1

CDR3nt: TGTGCCAGCAGTCTTCTCAAGGCAGGGGGAAAAGAGACCCAGTACTTC
CDR3aa: CASSLLKAGGKETQYF
abundance: few
d_gene: TRBD1
v_gene: TRBV12-3/TRBV12-4
j_gene: TRBJ2-5

CDR3nt: TGTGCCAGCAGTGAACGGAATTGGAAGATGAACACTGAAGCTTTCTTT
CDR3aa: CASSERNWKMNTEAFF
abundance: few
d_gene: NA
v_gene: TRBV6-1
j_gene: TRBJ1-1

CDR3nt: TGTGCCAGCAGTTGGGAGGGTCGAGAGACCCAGTACTTC
CDR3aa: CASSWEGRETQYF
abundance: few
d_gene: TRBD2
v_gene: TRBV28
j_gene: TRBJ2-5

CDR3nt: TGTGCCAGCAGCGGGTTCGGGTCTGAGCGGGATCTCAATGAGCAGTTCTTC
CDR3aa: CASSGFGSERDLNEQFF
abundance: many
d_gene: TRBD2
v_gene: TRBV9
j_gene: TRBJ2-1

CDR3nt: TGTGCCAGCAGCCAAGCGCGGGGGGTGCAAGAGACCCAGTACTTC
CDR3aa: CASSQARGVQETQYF
abundance: NA
d_gene: TRBD2
v_gene: TRBV3-1
j_gene: TRBJ2-5

CDR3nt: TGTGCCAGCAGTGCACCCCGGGGGGGTACGAACACCGGGGAGCTGTTTTTT
CDR3aa: CASSAPRGGTNTGELFF
abundance: few
d_gene: TRBD2
v_gene: TRBV12-3/TRBV12-4
j_gene: TRBJ2-2

CDR3nt: TGTGCCAGCAGTGGGCAGACGACTAGCGATTACAATGAGCAGTTCTTC
CDR3aa: CASSGQTTSDYNEQFF
abundance: few
d_gene: TRBD2
v_gene: TRBV25-1
j_gene: TRBJ2-1

CDR3nt: TGTGCCAGCAGTGGCTTGCCCGCAGGGGGCTCAGCATTTGAGCAGTTCTTC
CDR3aa: CASSGLPAGGSAFEQFF
abundance: NA
d_gene: TRBD1
v_gene: TRBV25-1
j_gene: TRBJ2-1

CDR3nt: TGTGCCAGCAAACAGGGGTTGCACACTGAAGCTTTCTTT
CDR3aa: CASKQGLHTEAFF
abundance: NA
d_gene: TRBD1
v_gene: TRBV2
j_gene: TRBJ1-1

CDR3nt: TGCGCCAGCAGCCCCGCGGGGGCCCTTAACTATGGCTACACCTTC
CDR3aa: CASSPAGALNYGYTF
abundance: NA
d_gene: NA
v_gene: TRBV4-1
j_gene: TRBJ1-2

CDR3nt: TGCGCCAGCAGTGAAGGTTGGGGGGGTGGGTACGAGCAGTACTTC
CDR3aa: CASSEGWGGGYEQYF
abundance: NA
d_gene: TRBD2
v_gene: TRBV10-2
j_gene: TRBJ2-7